The T cell receptor beta chain under discussion was sequenced for a study of CD8 T cells in ankylosing spondylitis (dated by TCRdb to 2015 to 2018). As for the study more broadly: The study set out to find disease-linked TCR variants by profiling T cell receptor beta repertoires in ankylosing spondylitis patients and healthy donors. The full study cohort was made up of roughly 25 ankylosing spondylitis patients and more than 90 healthy donors. Peripheral blood was sampled, and synovial fluid was additionally collected from ankylosing spondylitis patients. General study outcomes and caveats: According to the report, matched synovial fluid samples from ankylosing spondylitis patients were significantly enriched for the disease-linked clones. Some TCR beta motif variants had previously been reported in synovial fluid and blood of reactive arthritis patients, which suggested common disease-initiation mechanisms. Blood from ankylosing spondylitis patients appeared to be characterized by a TCR beta motif composed of under 10 highly homologous amino acid variants. In peripheral blood, the disease-linked clones were found at relatively low frequencies and had a CD8+ phenotype.

As regards this clonotype: Its antigen is still unknown. There are no base qualities to consult, and no much larger clone falls within one base.

Sequenced using an Illumina HiSeq 2500. Quantitative 5'-RACE with molecular barcodes was the method used to prepare the TCR beta libraries. Regarding the original processing steps: A new computational method, built on a probabilistic model of VDJ rearrangement, was used to identify disease-linked TCR variants. In TCRdb, the public reads were trimmed at Q25 with fastp and aligned with MiXCR, with productive beta chains retained. Each CDR3 protein gets just one entry, which takes the most common genes and DNA from the rows behind it. TCRdb, not the original authors, processed these V and J calls. The sample contains more than 150,000 distinct CDR3 sequences, approximately 10% of them found a single time. About 29% of the sample belongs to the ten largest clones. Sample: blood, either unsorted or a sorted T cell fraction (not recorded which). This clonotype was sampled from a male donor with ankylosing spondylitis or in good health (not recorded which).

CDR3 loop: CASSPGAGSATGELFF. The nucleotide sequence is TGTGCCAGCAGCCCTGGGGCGGGGTCGGCCACCGGGGAGCTGTTTTTT. This receptor chain uses TRBV4-2 and TRBJ2-2; the D gene is perhaps TRBD2, from 6 matching bases. According to the germline V gene, CDR1 reads LGHNA and CDR2 reads YNFKEQ. V lost 4 bases and J lost 4 bases; the stretch between them is 16 bases long. The CDR3 sequence holds 16 residues, the cysteine and phenylalanine included. Only the CDR3 part of the read is kept: 48 bases, read in frame from the first base.